These 7 T cell receptor beta chains originate from one sample sequenced in a study of Graves' ophthalmopathy and Graves' hyperthyroidism. Beta-chain TCR CDR3 regions were amplified from RNA transcripts. HTBI-primed first-round RT-PCR preceded second-round multiplex PCR. TCRdb recomputed calls from the multiplex PCR reads with MiXCR, one row per CDR3 protein. Counted here are approximately 640,000 distinct CDR3 sequences, 35% to 50% occurring once; the ten biggest clones make up around 3%. The specimen sequenced was peripheral blood. These receptors all come from an adult man with Graves' ophthalmopathy.

The chain links TRBV12-3 or TRBV12-4 to TRBJ1-6, with 10 nucleotides matching TRBD1. The CDR3 covers 16 residues. J was trimmed by 7 bases and V by 3 bases; bases with no gene match: 6. DNA of the CDR3: TGTGCCAGCAGTTTTTCCGGGACAGGGGTAAATTCACCCCTCCACTTT. Translated, it gives CASSFSGTGVNSPLHF.

Worth noting for this clonotype: This CDR3 is missing its conserved last phenylalanine or tryptophan, likely due to a read error. This rearrangement joins TRBV7-2 to TRBJ1-5, with 7 bases lining up with TRBD1. The CDR3 is 15 residues long. CDR1 is SGHTA and CDR2 is FQGNSA in the germline V gene. V lost 3 bases and J lost 6; bases outside the gene matches: 8. CDR3 protein: CASSLTGYLGQPQHL. The CDR3, as DNA: TGTGCCAGCAGCTTGACAGGGTATTTAGGTCAGCCCCAGCATCTT.

This clonotype was seen ten or more times. The J gene is TRBJ1-1, the V gene TRBV29-1, with 9 positions matching TRBD1. The germline gives CDR1 SQVTM, CDR2 ANQGSEA. The ends lost 4 bases at V and 4 bases at J; junction bases unmatched: 1. This CDR3 contains 12 residues. The CDR3: CSVGDRVTEAFF. CDR3 bases: TGCAGCGTTGGGGACAGGGTCACTGAAGCTTTCTTT.

This clonotype was counted a few times. This chain connects TRBV7-2 to TRBJ2-5; D gene uncertain. Germline V gives CDR1 SGHTA, CDR2 FQGNSA. The V and J ends lost 2 bases and 3 bases respectively, with 10 bases between them. The CDR3 length is 14 residues. The CDR3 loop is CASSLFAREETQYF. The CDR3 DNA sequence: TGTGCCAGCAGCTTATTCGCCAGAGAAGAGACCCAGTACTTC. Full variable domain (missing parts from reference TRBV7-2 and TRBJ2-5): GAGVSQSPSNKVTEKGKDVELRCDPISGHTALYWYRQSLGQGLEFLIYFQGNSAPDKSGLPSDRFSAERTGGSVSTLTIQRTQQEDSAVYLCASSLFAREETQYFGPGTRLLVL.

The V call is TRBV29-1, the J call TRBJ1-1; a weak D match, TRBD1 (5 bases). This CDR3 has 11 residues. CDR1 and CDR2 (germline): SQVTM, ANQGSEA. The CDR3 sequence is CNVVDSGVTFF. The CDR3 nucleotides read TGCAACGTCGTAGACAGCGGAGTAACTTTCTTT.

On this clonotype itself: A much larger clone differs from this one at a single base, so this may be a read error. The J gene is TRBJ1-1, the V gene TRBV2; no clear D. Germline CDR1 SNHLY, CDR2 FYNNEI. CDR3 length: 13 amino acids. CDR3: CVSSLNPGTEAFF. In DNA, the CDR3 is TGTGTCAGCAGCTTAAACCCGGGGACTGAAGCTTTCTTT. Based on the CDR3 plus reference TRBV2 and TRBJ1-1, the full variable domain is EPEVTQTPSHQVTQMGQEVILRCVPISNHLYFYWYRQILGQKVEFLVSFYNNEISEKSEIFDDQFSVERPDGSNFTLKIRSTKLEDSAMYFCVSSLNPGTEAFFGQGTRLTVV.

The sample holds many counts of this clonotype. The chain uses TRBV16 and TRBJ1-5; D may be TRBD1 (5 bases). The ends were cut back, 2 bases at V and 0 bases at J, with 5 bases in the middle. Germline CDR1 is KGHSY and CDR2 is FQNENV. The CDR3 spans 14 residues. As DNA, the CDR3 is TGTGCCAGCAGCCAAGGGACTAGCAATCAGCCCCAGCATTTT. This codes for CASSQGTSNQPQHF.